This entry lists 29 T cell receptor beta chains sequenced from one sample in a study of blood T cell repertoires in COVID-19. Method: immunoSEQ multiplex PCR; TCRdb's copy keeps in-frame clones and lacks some. The data show over 150,000 clones, with around nine tenths seen just once and about 9.3% held by the top ten. The sequenced sample was peripheral blood. The origin of the receptors is a woman in her 70s with COVID-19, enrolled during active disease.

The chain is built from TRBV5-6 and TRBJ1-4; D gene uncertain. V shed 4 bases and J shed 3 bases, with 16 bases lying between them. The CDR3 covers 16 residues. The germline V gene encodes CDR1 SGHDT and CDR2 YYEEEE. CDR3 sequence reads: CASSRPSGGSNEKLFF. The CDR3, as DNA: TGTGCCAGCAGCCGGCCCTCTGGAGGGTCTAATGAAAAACTGTTTTTT.

The chain carries TRBV6-1 and TRBJ1-4; possible D gene TRBD1, 6 bases. Germline V gives CDR1 MNHNS, CDR2 SASEGT. Trimming stripped 2 bases from V and 15 bases from J, with 16 bases between. This CDR3 is built from 13 residues. Here the CDR3 reads CASSEYRDTVMFF. The DNA for the CDR3 is TGTGCCAGCAGTGAATATCGGGACACAGTGATGTTTTTT.

The chain uses TRBV7-2 and TRBJ1-1; the D is unclear. V was trimmed by 5 bases and J by 0 bases, leaving 16 bases between them. The germline V gene has CDR1 SGHTA and CDR2 FQGNSA. The CDR3 extends over 16 amino acids. The CDR3 DNA is TGTGCCAGCAGCGTCAGGATTTTCGCTCTGAACACTGAAGCTTTCTTT. Translation gives CASSVRIFALNTEAFF.

CDR3 coding DNA: TGTGCCAGCAGCCCGGGGGACAGGGGGAATAATCAGCCCCAGCATTTT. Amino acid sequence: CASSPGDRGNNQPQHF. V and J are TRBV7-9 and TRBJ1-5, with 11 bases lining up with TRBD1. The germline gives CDR1 SEHNR, CDR2 FQNEAQ (reference sequence). This CDR3 is 16 amino acids long. Trimming removed 5 bases from V and 4 bases from J; junction bases left unmatched: 7.

The chain carries TRBV6-5 and TRBJ1-5, with TRBD1 matching over 10 bases. CDR3 length equals 16 residues. V lost 2 bases to trimming and J lost 9 bases; unmatched junction nucleotides: 10. Germline-derived CDR1 and CDR2 are MNHEY and SVGAGI. The CDR3 here is CASSYRGTGVVGPQHF. CDR3 in DNA: TGTGCCAGCAGTTACAGAGGGACAGGGGTCGTAGGGCCCCAGCATTTT.

V and J are TRBV28 and TRBJ1-2, with 7 positions matching TRBD1. With 8 bases clipped from V and 5 bases from J, the junction kept 5 bases outside the gene matches. The CDR3 sequence is 12 residues long. Germline V CDR1 and CDR2: MDHEN, SYDVKM. The CDR3 here is CASLRQGYGYTF. CDR3 coding DNA: TGTGCCAGCCTTAGACAGGGATATGGCTACACCTTC.

The chain links TRBV11-2 to TRBJ1-6; no firm D call. The V end was cut by 1 base, the J end by 4 bases, with 5 bases between. The CDR3 is 14 amino acids. The germline gives CDR1 SGHAT, CDR2 FQNNGV. The CDR3: CASSLGHYNSPLHF. In DNA form, the CDR3 reads TGTGCCAGCAGCTTAGGACATTATAATTCACCCCTCCACTTT. The full variable domain, with the rest looked up from reference TRBV11-2 and TRBJ1-6, is EAGVAQSPRYKIIEKRQSVAFWCNPISGHATLYWYQQILGQGPKLLIQFQNNGVVDDSQLPKDRFSAERLKGVDSTLKIQPAKLEDSAVYLCASSLGHYNSPLHFGNGTRLTVT.

The CDR3 bases are TGTGCCAGCAGGGGGGCCGCTGAAGCTTTCTTT. Translating it yields CASRGAAEAFF. The chain carries TRBV6-5 and TRBJ1-1; D possibly corresponds to TRBD1 (6 bases). Deletions cut 6 bases from V and 6 bases from J, with 8 bases between. From germline, CDR1 is MNHEY and CDR2 SVGAGI. The CDR3 has 11 amino acids.

The V gene is TRBV30, the J gene TRBJ2-3; the D gene is possibly TRBD1 (6 bases). The germline V gene encodes CDR1 GTSNPN and CDR2 SVGIG (reference sequence). The CDR3 is 12 residues long. Deletions cut 7 bases from V and 2 bases from J, with 10 bases between. In DNA form, the CDR3 reads TGTGCCTCAGAGGGGGACACAGATACGCAGTATTTT. Protein sequence: CASEGDTDTQYF.

The chain joins TRBV29-1 to TRBJ2-6; no clear D. From germline, CDR1 is SQVTM and CDR2 ANQGSEA. This CDR3 has 14 residues. The V and J ends lost 5 bases and 0 bases respectively, with 8 bases between them. CDR3 sequence (DNA): TGCAGCGTTCGCGCGAGCTCTGGGGCCAACGTCCTGACTTTC. Protein: CSVRASSGANVLTF. Full variable domain (missing parts from reference TRBV29-1 and TRBJ2-6): SAVISQKPSRDICQRGTSLTIQCQVDSQVTMMFWYRQQPGQSLTLIATANQGSEATYESGFVIDKFPISRPNLTFSTLTVSNMSPEDSSIYLCSVRASSGANVLTFGAGSRLTVL.

This clone was detected once. J is TRBJ1-6 and V is TRBV19; D may be TRBD1 (6 bases). V lost 9 bases, J lost 5 bases, and 20 bases lay in between. Germline CDR1 and CDR2: LNHDA and SQIVND (reference sequence). This CDR3 has 16 residues. The CDR3 spells CASRRGGASDNSPLHF. The CDR3 nucleotides read TGTGCCAGCCGCAGGGGAGGGGCGAGCGATAATTCACCCCTCCACTTT.

The chain is built from TRBV12-5 and TRBJ1-1, with a weak D call TRBD1 (6 bases). The V end lost 1 base, the J end lost 1 base, and 7 bases lay between the germline ends. The CDR3 covers 14 residues. CDR1 is LGHNT, CDR2 FRNRAP, per germline. Here the CDR3 reads CASGLADRNTEAFF. The CDR3 bases are TGTGCTAGTGGTTTGGCGGACAGGAACACTGAAGCTTTCTTT.

This clone has a single count. The chain carries TRBV13 and TRBJ2-2; D possibly corresponds to TRBD1 (5 bases). Between the trimmed V and J ends, which lost 3 bases and 0 bases, there was a span of 11 bases. This CDR3 contains 16 residues. Germline V CDR1 and CDR2: PRHDT, FYEKMQ (reference sequence). The CDR3, as DNA: TGTGCCAGCAGCTTTTTTAAGGGGACGAACACCGGGGAGCTGTTTTTT. Protein product: CASSFFKGTNTGELFF.

This CDR3 reads CAWSQDRSMNTEAFF. For the CDR3, the DNA is TGTGCCTGGAGCCAGGACAGGTCTATGAACACTGAAGCTTTCTTT. The chain has TRBV30 and TRBJ1-1; TRBD1 agrees at 7 bases. J was trimmed by 0 bases and V by 3 bases; bases with no gene match: 7. CDR1 GTSNPN and CDR2 SVGIG come from the germline V gene (reference sequence). There are 15 residues in the CDR3.

J is TRBJ1-1 and V is TRBV4-1; 10 positions agree with TRBD1. Germline CDR1 MGHRA, CDR2 YSYEKL. V was clipped by 0 bases and J by 5 bases; unmatched bases: 6. This CDR3 comprises 16 residues. CDR3 nucleotide sequence: TGCGCCAGCAGCCAAGACGCCGGACAGGGGGATACTGAAGCTTTCTTT. Amino acids: CASSQDAGQGDTEAFF.

The chain links TRBV3-1 (or the pseudogene TRBV3-2) to TRBJ2-1; 11 bases align to TRBD2. Germline V lookup: CDR1 LGHDT, CDR2 YNNKEL (reference sequence). This CDR3 has 16 residues. J was trimmed by 2 bases and V by 1 base; bases with no gene match: 1. The CDR3 reads CASSQAGLAAYNEQFF. CDR3 DNA sequence: TGTGCCAGCAGCCAAGCGGGACTAGCGGCCTACAATGAGCAGTTCTTC.

The chain uses TRBV7-9 and TRBJ1-5, with D unresolved. Germline CDR1 is SEHNR and CDR2 is FQNEAQ (reference sequence). V gave up 5 bases and J gave up 4 bases, with 12 bases separating them. The CDR3 consists of 14 residues. Here the CDR3 reads CASSRSTVNQPQHF. In DNA, the CDR3 is TGTGCCAGCAGCCGCTCGACTGTTAATCAGCCCCAGCATTTT. Combining the CDR3 with reference TRBV7-9 and TRBJ1-5 gives the whole variable domain DTGVSQNPRHKITKRGQNVTFRCDPISEHNRLYWYRQTLGQGPEFLTYFQNEAQLEKSRLLSDRFSAERPKGSFSTLEIQRTEQGDSAMYLCASSRSTVNQPQHFGDGTRLSIL.

The chain combines TRBV3-1 (or the pseudogene TRBV3-2) with TRBJ2-3; 8 nucleotides align to TRBD2. V shed 4 bases, J shed 0 bases, and the junction held 12 bases outside the gene matches. Looked up from germline, CDR1 is LGHDT and CDR2 is YNNKEL (reference sequence). The CDR3 is made up of 18 amino acids. The CDR3 DNA follows: TGTGCCAGCAGCCCCCGGGGGGGGCGGGGGCTTAGCACAGATACGCAGTATTTT. The encoded protein is CASSPRGGRGLSTDTQYF.

V gene TRBV9 combines with J gene TRBJ1-2; D possibly corresponds to TRBD1 (5 bases). The CDR3 spans 16 residues. Germline V gives CDR1 SGDLS, CDR2 YYNGEE. Deletions cut 4 bases from V and 4 bases from J, with 20 bases between. CDR3 in amino acids: CASSMQPGRSSYGYTF. CDR3 coding DNA: TGTGCCAGCAGCATGCAACCAGGGAGGAGTAGCTATGGCTACACCTTC.

This chain uses TRBV2 with TRBJ1-4; a possible D gene is TRBD1 (6 bases). Germline CDR1 is SNHLY and CDR2 is FYNNEI. The V gene lost 2 bases and the J gene lost 8 bases, with 15 bases spanning the gap. CDR3 length: 15 amino acids. DNA of the CDR3: TGTGCCAGCAGTGAATGGGGGCGAGACGACGAAAAACTGTTTTTT. It encodes CASSEWGRDDEKLFF.

This chain connects TRBV6-6 to TRBJ1-1; no clear D gene. Germline lookup yields CDR1 MNHNY and CDR2 SVGAGI (reference sequence). The ends were cut back, 0 bases at V and 3 bases at J, with 8 bases in the middle. CDR3 length: 14 residues. CDR3 in amino acids: CASSYSLRDTEAFF. As DNA, the CDR3 is TGTGCCAGCAGTTACTCATTACGGGACACTGAAGCTTTCTTT.

V usage is TRBV27 and J usage is TRBJ1-1; 7 bases agree with TRBD1. The CDR3 runs to 14 residues. Germline assignment: CDR1 MNHEY and CDR2 SMNVEV (reference sequence). Unmatched junction bases numbered 3, after V lost 3 bases and J lost 2 bases. This chain's CDR3 is CASSFRDSNTEAFF. CDR3 nucleotides: TGTGCCAGCAGTTTTAGGGACAGTAACACTGAAGCTTTCTTT.

The chain combines TRBV5-1 with TRBJ1-5; no clear D. CDR3 length: 15 amino acids. Germline V gene sequence: CDR1 SGHRS, CDR2 YFSETQ. With 0 bases removed from V and 3 bases from J, the gap between germline ends came to 10 bases. The CDR3 sequence: CASSLAAGVNQPQHF. Here the CDR3 DNA reads TGCGCCAGCAGCTTGGCCGCCGGGGTCAATCAGCCCCAGCATTTT.

The chain combines TRBV7-2 with TRBJ1-2, with 9 bases aligning to TRBD1. Germline V gives CDR1 SGHTA, CDR2 FQGNSA. The V gene end was trimmed by 3 bases and the J gene end by 2 bases; junction bases not matched to a gene: 7. CDR3 length: 16 residues. The CDR3 DNA reads TGTGCCAGCAGCTTGCACACAGGGGGCGGGAACTATGGCTACACCTTC. This gives the protein CASSLHTGGGNYGYTF.

In nucleotides, the CDR3 is TGTGCCAGCAGTTCTTGGGACTACACAGATACGCAGTATTTT. Amino acid sequence: CASSSWDYTDTQYF. The rearrangement uses TRBV6-5 and TRBJ2-3; TRBD2 aligns across 7 bases. Germline V gene lookup returns CDR1 MNHEY and CDR2 SVGAGI. Trimming cost V 4 bases and J 2 bases; bases outside gene matches: 3. The CDR3 covers 14 residues.

The rearrangement uses TRBV5-1 and TRBJ2-2, with D perhaps matching TRBD1 (5 bases). This CDR3 is built from 14 residues. The germline gives CDR1 SGHRS, CDR2 YFSETQ. V was pared by 0 bases and J by 8 bases, with 11 bases between. CDR3 in amino acids: CASSLEAGIGELFF. The CDR3 region has the DNA TGCGCCAGCAGCTTGGAGGCAGGGATTGGGGAGCTGTTTTTT.

The chain has TRBV6-1 and TRBJ2-6, with 8 positions matching TRBD1. The length of the CDR3 is 15 residues. V trimming: 2 bases; J trimming: 5 bases; junction bases outside the gene matches: 2. Per germline, CDR1 MNHNS and CDR2 SASEGT. CDR3 sequence: CASSEIRGRANVLTF. As DNA, the CDR3 is TGTGCCAGCAGTGAAATCAGGGGGCGGGCCAACGTCCTGACTTTC.

This rearrangement joins TRBV25-1 to TRBJ1-2; 7 bases map to TRBD1. The CDR3 has 14 amino acids. Trimming removed 5 bases from V and 2 bases from J; junction bases left unmatched: 5. Germline V gives CDR1 MGHDK, CDR2 SYGVNS. CDR3 nucleotide sequence: TGTGCCAGCAGTAGTATGACAGGGAACTATGGCTACACCTTC. It codes for CASSSMTGNYGYTF.

This rearrangement joins TRBV27 to TRBJ1-5; 8 bases are a match to TRBD1. Trimming took 5 bases from V and 6 from J; bases not matched to a gene: 6. This CDR3 has 14 residues. Germline V lookup: CDR1 MNHEY, CDR2 SMNVEV (reference sequence). The chain's CDR3 is CASSDGQGAQPQHF. CDR3 in DNA: TGTGCCAGCAGTGACGGACAGGGAGCTCAGCCCCAGCATTTT.